What follows are 28 T cell receptor beta chains derived from one specimen sequenced in a study of T cell responses to AZD1222 COVID-19 vaccine. Measured with immunoSEQ multiplex PCR; TCRdb has only the in-frame clones, and not every one. This sample has roughly 150,000 clones, with 90% to 95% found just once. Sample: peripheral blood, taken 28 days after the second AZD1222 dose. These receptors all stem from an adult who received the AZD1222 COVID-19 vaccine.

This clone occurred once. The chain has TRBV11-2 and TRBJ1-2; tentative D call: TRBD1 (5 bases). Trimming took off 4 bases at V and 10 bases at J, with 22 bases between the two ends. The germline gives CDR1 SGHAT, CDR2 FQNNGV. The CDR3 consists of 15 residues. The CDR3 DNA follows: TGTGCCAGCAGCTCCTCCCTGAGTCTCGGGGGGACCTACACCTTC. Translation gives CASSSSLSLGGTYTF. The full variable domain, with the rest looked up from reference TRBV11-2 and TRBJ1-2, is EAGVAQSPRYKIIEKRQSVAFWCNPISGHATLYWYQQILGQGPKLLIQFQNNGVVDDSQLPKDRFSAERLKGVDSTLKIQPAKLEDSAVYLCASSSSLSLGGTYTFGSGTRLTVV.

J is TRBJ2-1 and V is TRBV24-1; tentatively, D is TRBD1 (6 bases). Between the trimmed V and J ends, which lost 6 bases and 5 bases, there was a span of 25 bases. CDR3 length equals 18 residues. CDR1 KGHDR and CDR2 SFDVKD come from the germline V gene. DNA for the CDR3: TGTGCCACCAGTTCCACTCGAGCCGGGACACCGGGTCACAATGAGCAGTTCTTC. Its protein product is CATSSTRAGTPGHNEQFF.

The chain combines TRBV11-2 with TRBJ2-1; 10 nucleotides agree with TRBD2. Germline CDR1 SGHAT, CDR2 FQNNGV. CDR3 size: 15 residues. V trimming: 1 base; J trimming: 5 bases; junction bases outside the gene matches: 2. The CDR3 DNA reads TGTGCCAGCAGCTTAGGTAGCGGGGGGAACAATGAGCAGTTCTTC. The encoded protein is CASSLGSGGNNEQFF.

The chain recombines TRBV5-1 with TRBJ1-2; D gene uncertain. V was pared by 1 base and J by 1 base, with 8 bases between. CDR1 is SGHRS, CDR2 YFSETQ, per germline. The CDR3 totals 14 residues. The CDR3 here is CASSLYSGNYGYTF. In DNA form, the CDR3 reads TGCGCCAGCAGCTTGTACAGTGGTAACTATGGCTACACCTTC.

This chain connects TRBV19 to TRBJ2-5, with 11 bases identical to TRBD2. This CDR3 has 16 amino acids. The trim removed 1 base at V and 5 bases at J, leaving 6 bases unmatched. Germline V gene data show CDR1 as LNHDA and CDR2 as SQIVND (reference sequence). The DNA of the CDR3 is TGTGCCAGTAGTATAGCTTCTAGCGGGGGGTTTGAGACCCAGTACTTC. It yields the protein CASSIASSGGFETQYF.

The chain recombines TRBV24-1 with TRBJ1-5; 9 bases match TRBD1. Germline-derived CDR1 and CDR2 are KGHDR and SFDVKD. The V and J ends lost 4 bases and 1 base, in that order; junction bases with no gene match: 4. The CDR3 totals 16 residues. CDR3 nucleotides: TGTGCCACCAGTGACCCCGGGACAGGGAGCAATCAGCCCCAGCATTTT. It yields the protein CATSDPGTGSNQPQHF.

The rearrangement links TRBV7-2 to TRBJ1-4; 7 positions agree with TRBD1. Unmatched junction bases numbered 5, after V lost 3 bases and J lost 4 bases. The germline CDR1 and CDR2 sequences are SGHTA and FQGNSA. The CDR3 has 15 residues. The DNA of the CDR3 is TGTGCCAGCAGCTTGAGGGACAGAGATAATGAAAAACTGTTTTTT. Amino acids: CASSLRDRDNEKLFF.

The chain is built from TRBV28 and TRBJ2-2; 14 bases align to TRBD2. The CDR3 loop spans 19 amino acids. V gave up 4 bases and J gave up 3 bases; unmatched junction bases: 10. Germline V gene lookup returns CDR1 MDHEN and CDR2 SYDVKM. The chain's CDR3 is CASSSRLAGGTLYTGELFF. The CDR3 nucleotides read TGTGCCAGCAGTTCCCGACTAGCGGGAGGGACCTTGTACACCGGGGAGCTGTTTTTT.

This chain links TRBV9 with TRBJ1-1; no clear D. Germline CDR1 and CDR2: SGDLS and YYNGEE. There are 13 residues in the CDR3. Trimming stripped 4 bases from V and 1 base from J, with 8 bases between. The CDR3 is CASSSVGNTEAFF. The DNA for the CDR3 is TGTGCCAGCAGCTCTGTCGGGAACACTGAAGCTTTCTTT.

This chain connects TRBV12-3 or TRBV12-4 to TRBJ1-5; D is undetermined. The CDR3 loop spans 13 amino acids. Trimming shortened V by 4 bases and J by 5 bases, and 9 bases separated the two germline ends. In DNA form, the CDR3 reads TGTGCCAGCAGTTCCACACTCTATCAGCCCCAGCATTTT. Protein: CASSSTLYQPQHF.

The chain links TRBV7-2 to TRBJ2-5, with D hard to call. The CDR3 has 13 amino acids. V lost 1 base and J 1 base, leaving 4 bases between the germline ends. Germline CDR1 and CDR2: SGHTA and FQGNSA. In nucleotides, the CDR3 is TGTGCCAGCAGCTTAGTTTCCCAAGAGACCCAGTACTTC. Its translation is CASSLVSQETQYF.

The chain carries TRBV19 and TRBJ2-7, with TRBD1 as a possible D gene (6 bases). The CDR3 totals 13 residues. CDR1 is LNHDA, CDR2 SQIVND, per germline (reference sequence). Between the trimmed V and J ends, which lost 4 bases and 7 bases, there was a span of 14 bases. CDR3 region: CASSTRTVEEQYF. In nucleotides, the CDR3 is TGTGCCAGTAGTACCAGGACAGTGGAAGAGCAGTACTTC.

This chain links TRBV11-2 with TRBJ2-1; the D is unclear. CDR3 size: 13 residues. V was shortened by 5 bases and J by 4 bases, with 9 bases between the two germline ends. Germline lookup yields CDR1 SGHAT and CDR2 FQNNGV. The CDR3 DNA sequence: TGTGCCAGCAGCCTGACTCAATACAATGAGCAGTTCTTC. Protein: CASSLTQYNEQFF.

The rearrangement links TRBV7-3 to TRBJ2-3; TRBD2 might be the D (5 bases). This CDR3 comprises 14 residues. Germline V lookup: CDR1 SGHTA, CDR2 FQGTGA. V was cut by 1 base and J by 5 bases, with 10 bases left in between. The CDR3 loop reads CASSLMRAQDTQYF. The CDR3 DNA reads as TGTGCCAGCAGCTTAATGAGGGCCCAAGATACGCAGTATTTT.

This rearrangement joins TRBV6-2 or TRBV6-3 to TRBJ1-5; unclear D gene. Germline loops: CDR1 MNHEY, CDR2 SVGEGT. The CDR3 sequence is 15 residues long. V lost 0 bases, J lost 0 bases, and 6 bases lay in between. For the CDR3, the DNA is TGTGCCAGCAGTTACTCTGGGGTTAGCAATCAGCCCCAGCATTTT. It specifies CASSYSGVSNQPQHF.

The V and J genes are TRBV4-3 and TRBJ1-2; D may be TRBD1 (5 bases). Trimming stripped 0 bases from V and 7 bases from J, with 12 bases between. The CDR3 loop spans 14 amino acids. From germline, CDR1 is LGHNA and CDR2 YSLEER. The CDR3 DNA is TGCGCCAGCAGCCAAGATCTGGGGGGTTCTGGCTACACCTTC. It codes for CASSQDLGGSGYTF.

The chain is built from TRBV15 and TRBJ1-4; 7 nucleotides match TRBD1. Trimming took 1 base from V and 6 from J; bases not matched to a gene: 5. Per the germline V gene, CDR1 is LNHNV and CDR2 is YYDKDF (reference sequence). This CDR3 comprises 15 residues. The CDR3 is CATSRGEGADEKLFF. CDR3 sequence (DNA): TGTGCCACCAGCAGAGGGGAGGGGGCAGATGAAAAACTGTTTTTT.

This chain connects TRBV7-9 to TRBJ1-6; D unclear. V lost 4 bases, J lost 9 bases, and 7 bases lay in between. CDR1 is SEHNR, CDR2 FQNEAQ, per germline (reference sequence). The CDR3 length is 12 residues. CDR3 nucleotide sequence: TGTGCCAGCAGCTCACCAATTTCACCCCTCCACTTT. It specifies CASSSPISPLHF.

The CDR3 spells CASNRNEETQYF. DNA of the CDR3: TGTGCCAGCAATAGGAACGAGGAGACCCAGTACTTC. The chain joins TRBV28 to TRBJ2-5; D ambiguous. Germline V gene data show CDR1 as MDHEN and CDR2 as SYDVKM. The CDR3 length is 12 residues. V dropped 7 bases and J dropped 5 bases, with 11 bases sitting between them.

The chain couples TRBV6-6 to TRBJ2-2, with D hard to call. The CDR3 loop spans 12 amino acids. Deletions cut 6 bases from V and 4 bases from J, with 6 bases between. Germline V gene data show CDR1 as MNHNY and CDR2 as SVGAGI (reference sequence). Here the CDR3 DNA reads TGTGCCAGCAGCTTATCCACCGGGGAGCTGTTTTTT. Protein product: CASSLSTGELFF.

This sequence joins TRBV10-3 and TRBJ2-1, with a weak D call TRBD2 (5 bases). The V and J ends lost 6 bases and 6 bases respectively, with 6 bases between them. Germline assignment: CDR1 ENHRY and CDR2 SYGVKD. The CDR3 is made up of 11 amino acids. Written as DNA, the CDR3 is TGTGCCATCAGGCGGGTCAATGAGCAGTTCTTC. Protein sequence: CAIRRVNEQFF.

This clone was counted only a few times. The rearrangement links TRBV29-1 to TRBJ2-7; D is possibly TRBD1 (6 bases). V was shortened by 4 bases and J by 5 bases, with 12 bases between the two germline ends. Germline V gene sequence: CDR1 SQVTM, CDR2 ANQGSEA. CDR3 length: 12 amino acids. The CDR3 loop reads CSVAPQGHEQYF. The CDR3 coding sequence is TGCAGCGTTGCCCCACAGGGACACGAGCAGTACTTC.

The chain joins TRBV19 to TRBJ1-2, with TRBD1 matching over 9 bases. V lost 5 bases, J lost 4 bases, and 2 bases stayed unmatched. Germline CDR1 and CDR2: LNHDA and SQIVND (reference sequence). The CDR3 runs 13 residues. The CDR3 DNA follows: TGTGCCAGTAGTTCGGGACAGGGCTATGGCTACACCTTC. The encoded protein is CASSSGQGYGYTF.

The chain recombines TRBV9 with TRBJ2-3; TRBD1 or TRBD2 may be the D gene (5 bases each). Trimming left V 7 bases short and J 7 bases short, with 10 bases between. CDR1 is SGDLS and CDR2 is YYNGEE in the germline V gene. CDR3 length: 11 residues. CDR3: CASGDLYTQYF. In nucleotides, the CDR3 is TGTGCCAGCGGGGACCTTTATACGCAGTATTTT. Filled out from reference TRBV9 and TRBJ2-3, the complete variable domain reads DSGVTQTPKHLITATGQRVTLRCSPRSGDLSVYWYQQSLDQGLQFLIQYYNGEERAKGNILERFSAQQFPDLHSELNLSSLELGDSALYFCASGDLYTQYFGPGTRLTVL.

This sequence joins TRBV28 and TRBJ2-7; 9 bases match TRBD1. V lost 5 bases, J lost 1 base, and 9 bases stayed unmatched. Looked up from germline, CDR1 is MDHEN and CDR2 is SYDVKM. The CDR3 spans 16 residues. Written as DNA, the CDR3 is TGTGCCAGCAGTCCAGCTTACAGGGGGCGGTCCTACGAGCAGTACTTC. This codes for CASSPAYRGRSYEQYF. The full variable domain, its missing parts supplied by reference TRBV28 and TRBJ2-7, is DVKVTQSSRYLVKRTGEKVFLECVQDMDHENMFWYRQDPGLGLRLIYFSYDVKMKEKGDIPEGYSVSREKKERFSLILESASTNQTSMYLCASSPAYRGRSYEQYFGPGTRLTVT.

CDR3 sequence (DNA): TGCGCCAGCAGCCAAGAACCGGGGTCGGGCAATCAGCCCCAGCATTTT. This encodes CASSQEPGSGNQPQHF. The chain has TRBV4-1 and TRBJ1-5; D is undetermined. There are 16 residues in the CDR3. Trimming pared 0 bases from V and 2 bases from J, leaving 11 bases between. The germline CDR1 and CDR2 sequences are MGHRA and YSYEKL.

The CDR3 region has the DNA TGCGCCAGCAGTGAGAGGGGGGCTTGGGAGACCCAGTACTTC. Translated: CASSERGAWETQYF. The chain links TRBV10-1 to TRBJ2-5; D assignment may be TRBD1 or TRBD2 (6 bases each). The germline V gene has CDR1 WNHNN and CDR2 SYGVQD (reference sequence). The CDR3 length is 14 residues. V lost 2 bases and J lost 5, with 12 bases in between.

This clone was counted a single time. The V and J genes are TRBV27 and TRBJ2-2; 9 bases are a match to TRBD1. Germline values: CDR1 MNHEY, CDR2 SMNVEV (reference sequence). After removal of 5 bases from V and 5 bases from J, the junction contained 6 bases not matched to a gene. The CDR3 totals 15 residues. Here the CDR3 DNA reads TGTGCCAGCAGTGTCCGACAGGGGGTAACCGGGGAGCTGTTTTTT. It translates to CASSVRQGVTGELFF.